The next 27 T cell receptor beta chains were all read from a single sample in a study of cytomegalovirus exposure and HLA in healthy donors (dated 2017 in TCRdb). The method was the immunoSEQ multiplex PCR assay. For the multiplex PCR, a mixture combining 60 forward primers for TCR Vbeta segments and 13 reverse primers for TCR Jbeta segments was used. TCRdb's version of the immuneACCESS table is confined to in-frame rearrangements and falls short of the full clone set. An unresolved V gene accounts for under half of the shortfall where checked; the remainder is of unknown origin. The sample contains 95,000 to 150,000 clones, over 75% of them found a single time. The leading ten clones occupy under 2.5% of the sample. The sample comprised PBMCs. The receptors stem from a young man in good health and CMV-seronegative.

This chain links TRBV25-1 with TRBJ1-6; no firm D call. Trimming left V 5 bases short and J 4 bases short, with 3 bases between. CDR1 and CDR2 (germline): MGHDK, SYGVNS. This CDR3 has 12 amino acids. The CDR3 here is CASSPYNSPLHF. Written as DNA, the CDR3 is TGTGCCAGCAGTCCGTATAATTCACCCCTCCACTTT. Together with reference TRBV25-1 and TRBJ1-6, the CDR3 gives the full variable domain: EADIYQTPRYLVIGTGKKITLECSQTMGHDKMYWYQQDPGMELHLIHYSYGVNSTEKGDLSSESTVSRIRTEHFPLTLESARPSHTSQYLCASSPYNSPLHFGNGTRLTVT.

V usage is TRBV20-1 and J usage is TRBJ1-6; no definite D call. The CDR3 runs to 11 residues. Trimming left V 3 bases short and J 8 bases short, with 5 bases between. The germline gives CDR1 DFQATT, CDR2 SNEGSKA (reference sequence). In DNA, the CDR3 is TGCAGTGCTAGGCCGGATTCACCCCTCCACTTT. Protein product: CSARPDSPLHF.

The chain recombines TRBV14 with TRBJ2-7; D gene uncertain. V was shortened by 3 bases and J by 5 bases, with 11 bases between the two germline ends. CDR1 is SGHDN and CDR2 is FVKESK in the germline V gene. The CDR3 is 13 residues long. CDR3 residues: CASSHEISDEQYF. The CDR3 bases are TGTGCCAGCAGCCACGAAATATCGGACGAGCAGTACTTC.

The genes are TRBV7-6 and TRBJ2-7; 9 bases are a match to TRBD1. Trimming at V came to 5 bases and at J to 0 bases, leaving 17 bases not matched to a gene. The CDR3 consists of 19 residues. From germline, CDR1 is SGHVS and CDR2 FNYEAQ. Written as DNA, the CDR3 is TGTGCCAGCAGCCCCACCACGGGACAGGGCCCAACATCCTCCTACGAGCAGTACTTC. Protein sequence: CASSPTTGQGPTSSYEQYF.

The chain combines TRBV10-3 with TRBJ2-1, with 14 bases that match TRBD2. Germline V gene sequence: CDR1 ENHRY, CDR2 SYGVKD. The length of the CDR3 is 14 residues. Unmatched junction bases numbered 9, after V lost 10 bases and J lost 10 bases. CDR3 region: CATMTSGGAGEQFF. In DNA, the CDR3 is TGTGCCACCATGACTAGCGGGGGGGCGGGGGAGCAGTTCTTC.

This chain uses TRBV2 with TRBJ1-2; the D gene is possibly TRBD1 (5 bases). Germline lookup yields CDR1 SNHLY and CDR2 FYNNEI. V dropped 5 bases and J dropped 5 bases, with 21 bases sitting between them. This CDR3 region has 16 residues. CDR3 sequence (DNA): TGTGCCAGCAGTTCCAATCAGGGATCCTCGGAGTATGGCTACACCTTC. This sequence encodes CASSSNQGSSEYGYTF.

This clone has a single count. The chain recombines TRBV2 with TRBJ1-5, with D possibly being TRBD1 (6 bases). The CDR3 contains 15 residues. Germline V CDR1 and CDR2: SNHLY, FYNNEI. Trimming removed 8 bases from V and 2 bases from J, with 16 bases in between. CDR3 coding DNA: TGTGCCAGCCGGACGGGGGGGGCGGGCAATCAGCCCCAGCATTTT. The encoded protein is CASRTGGAGNQPQHF.

This sequence joins TRBV18 and TRBJ2-3; 10 bases align to TRBD2. The germline gives CDR1 KGHSH, CDR2 LQKENI. The CDR3 covers 16 residues. The V gene end was trimmed by 0 bases and the J gene end by 2 bases; junction bases not matched to a gene: 2. CDR3 loop: CASSPPSGGLTDTQYF. The CDR3, as DNA: TGTGCCAGCTCACCACCTAGCGGGGGGCTCACAGATACGCAGTATTTT. Combining the CDR3 with reference TRBV18 and TRBJ2-3 gives the whole variable domain NAGVMQNPRHLVRRRGQEARLRCSPMKGHSHVYWYRQLPEEGLKFMVYLQKENIIDESGMPKERFSAEFPKEGPSILRIQQVVRGDSAAYFCASSPPSGGLTDTQYFGPGTRLTVL.

The chain is built from TRBV10-3 and TRBJ2-1; TRBD2 matches 8 bases. The CDR3 extends over 16 amino acids. Per germline, CDR1 ENHRY and CDR2 SYGVKD. Trimming removed 4 bases from V and 10 bases from J; junction bases left unmatched: 15. CDR3: CAISVLTSADVEEQFF. CDR3 sequence (DNA): TGTGCCATCAGTGTGCTGACTAGCGCGGACGTAGAGGAGCAGTTCTTC.

The J gene is TRBJ2-1, the V gene TRBV5-1; TRBD1 aligns across 7 bases. This CDR3 has 16 residues. Germline CDR1 is SGHRS and CDR2 is YFSETQ. Germline trimming cut 0 bases from V and 3 bases from J; bases unmatched to any gene: 6. The CDR3 protein is CASSLVGTDIYNEQFF. The DNA of the CDR3 is TGCGCCAGCAGCTTGGTTGGGACAGACATCTACAATGAGCAGTTCTTC. Looking up the rest from reference TRBV5-1 and TRBJ2-1 gives the full variable domain: KAGVTQTPRYLIKTRGQQVTLSCSPISGHRSVSWYQQTPGQGLQFLFEYFSETQRNKGNFPGRFSGRQFSNSRSEMNVSTLELGDSALYLCASSLVGTDIYNEQFFGPGTRLTVL.

The gene calls are TRBV28 and TRBJ2-1; D may be TRBD2 (6 bases). The germline V gene encodes CDR1 MDHEN and CDR2 SYDVKM. This CDR3 is 15 amino acids long. The V end lost 1 base, the J end lost 9 bases, and 16 bases lay between the germline ends. CDR3 protein: CASSLLRLVGGEQFF. CDR3 nucleotides: TGTGCCAGCAGTTTATTGAGACTAGTAGGCGGTGAGCAGTTCTTC.

This clone has a single count. This chain uses TRBV5-6 with TRBJ2-1; D possibly corresponds to TRBD2 (6 bases). V gave up 7 bases and J gave up 3 bases, with 20 bases separating them. Germline loops: CDR1 SGHDT, CDR2 YYEEEE. The CDR3 totals 16 residues. As DNA, the CDR3 is TGTGCCAGCTCCCCAAGGGGACTCCTACGCTACAATGAGCAGTTCTTC. Encoded protein: CASSPRGLLRYNEQFF.

The chain links TRBV10-2 to TRBJ2-5; 7 positions agree with TRBD1. The tail of the sequence fits TRBJ2-7 better, so the J call may be wrong. The CDR3 spans 16 residues. Germline loops: CDR1 WSHSY, CDR2 SAAADI. CDR3 DNA sequence: TGCGCCAGCAGTGAGTCGATACAGGGGTCAATTTACGAGCAGTACTTC. Translation gives CASSESIQGSIYEQYF.

The CDR3 nucleotides read TGCGCCAGCAGCTTGTCCCCAGGCCGGAACACTGAAGCTTTCTTT. Residues: CASSLSPGRNTEAFF. The rearrangement joins TRBV5-1 to TRBJ1-1; no definite D call. Trimming cost V 1 base and J 1 base, with 11 bases left between them. This CDR3 spans 15 amino acids. CDR1 is SGHRS, CDR2 YFSETQ, per germline.

This sequence joins TRBV29-1 and TRBJ2-7, with 10 bases fitting TRBD2. The ends lost 1 base at V and 2 bases at J; junction bases unmatched: 2. CDR1 and CDR2 from the germline V gene are SQVTM and ANQGSEA. CDR3 length equals 14 residues. The CDR3 DNA reads as TGCAGCGTTGAAGGTCTAGCGGGGGCCTACGAGCAGTACTTC. This encodes CSVEGLAGAYEQYF.

The J gene is TRBJ2-5, the V gene TRBV28; TRBD2 matches 12 bases. The CDR3 contains 17 residues. J was trimmed by 1 base and V by 5 bases; bases with no gene match: 8. Germline CDR1 and CDR2: MDHEN and SYDVKM. The CDR3 protein is CASSGLAGSLIQETQYF. CDR3 sequence (DNA): TGTGCCAGCAGTGGACTAGCGGGGTCCCTAATCCAAGAGACCCAGTACTTC.

About this clone itself: At one of its ends the junction is not consistent with the germline gene, which may arise from a read error. The gene calls are TRBV7-9 and TRBJ1-6; no clear D. From germline, CDR1 is SEHNR and CDR2 FQNEAQ (reference sequence). The CDR3 runs to 19 residues. The CDR3 sequence is CASSSFASIGRRYSSPLHF. CDR3 sequence (DNA): TGTGCCAGCAGCTCTTTTGCCTCCATAGGGAGGAGATATAGTTCACCCCTCCACTTT.

V and J are TRBV10-1 and TRBJ1-1; no clear D gene. The germline V gene encodes CDR1 WNHNN and CDR2 SYGVQD (reference sequence). The CDR3 is 14 amino acids. V was pared by 2 bases and J by 7 bases, with 14 bases between. CDR3 bases: TGCGCCAGCAGTGAGCTCCGGGGAGCAGGTGAAGCTTTCTTT. Protein product: CASSELRGAGEAFF.

This clone occurred a few times. Germline is not matched at one junction end, which may reflect a read error. The rearrangement links TRBV7-9 to TRBJ1-4, with a possible D match to TRBD1 (6 bases). Germline lookup yields CDR1 SEHNR and CDR2 FQNEAQ (reference sequence). The CDR3 contains 15 residues. Here the CDR3 reads CSSSDIRGGGEKLFF. The DNA of the CDR3 is TGTTCCAGCAGCGATATTAGGGGAGGGGGTGAAAAACTGTTTTTT.

The chain employs TRBV28 and TRBJ1-1; D remains ambiguous. The CDR3 spans 15 residues. Germline CDR1 MDHEN, CDR2 SYDVKM. Trimming shortened V by 5 bases and J by 2 bases, and 15 bases separated the two germline ends. In DNA form, the CDR3 reads TGTGCCAGCAGTCGAAGAGGGCGGTTAAACACTGAAGCTTTCTTT. Amino acid sequence: CASSRRGRLNTEAFF.

A few counts support this clone. The CDR3 reads CASSGRLREGFSPLHF. DNA for the CDR3: TGTGCCAGCAGCGGACGTTTGAGGGAAGGTTTTTCACCCCTCCACTTT. This chain uses TRBV5-6 with TRBJ1-6; D gene uncertain. The CDR3 is made up of 16 amino acids. Trimming shortened V by 4 bases and J by 9 bases, and 20 bases separated the two germline ends. Germline CDR1 reads SGHDT; CDR2 reads YYEEEE.

This chain links TRBV30 with TRBJ1-2; D perhaps matches TRBD1 (6 bases). Per the germline V gene, CDR1 is GTSNPN and CDR2 is SVGIG (reference sequence). The CDR3 sequence is 13 residues long. Trimming pared 6 bases from V and 7 bases from J, leaving 18 bases between. The CDR3 loop is CACPLHTGSGYTF. In DNA, the CDR3 is TGTGCCTGCCCCCTTCACACAGGGAGTGGCTACACCTTC.

J is TRBJ2-5 and V is TRBV2; 10 bases are a match to TRBD2. Trimming at V came to 4 bases and at J to 2 bases, leaving 4 bases not matched to a gene. This CDR3 has 15 amino acids. Germline CDR1 reads SNHLY; CDR2 reads FYNNEI. The CDR3 here is CASSGSGGTQETQYF. As DNA, the CDR3 is TGTGCCAGCAGTGGTAGCGGGGGGACTCAAGAGACCCAGTACTTC.

This rearrangement joins TRBV9 to TRBJ1-6; 9 positions agree with TRBD1. Germline trimming cut 2 bases from V and 1 base from J; bases unmatched to any gene: 7. There are 18 residues in the CDR3. Germline assignment: CDR1 SGDLS and CDR2 YYNGEE. For the CDR3, the DNA is TGTGCCAGCAGCGTCGGACAGGGGATTTCGTCCTATAATTCACCCCTCCACTTT. Amino acid sequence: CASSVGQGISSYNSPLHF.

The chain carries TRBV6-1 and TRBJ1-1; D unclear. The V gene lost 4 bases and the J gene lost 1 base, with 16 bases spanning the gap. Germline V gene data show CDR1 as MNHNS and CDR2 as SASEGT. The CDR3 contains 16 residues. In DNA form, the CDR3 reads TGTGCCAGCAGTGCCCCTATCCGGGTGGGGAACACTGAAGCTTTCTTT. It translates to CASSAPIRVGNTEAFF.

The rearrangement joins TRBV7-8 to TRBJ1-2; the match to TRBD1 covers 10 bases. The CDR3 sequence is 14 residues long. Per the germline V gene, CDR1 is SGHVS and CDR2 is FQNEAQ. V dropped 5 bases and J dropped 5; count of bases not matched to a gene: 5. The CDR3 sequence is CASSTGTGEYGYTF. Here the CDR3 DNA reads TGTGCCAGCAGCACGGGGACAGGGGAGTATGGCTACACCTTC.

J is TRBJ1-2 and V is TRBV5-1; possible D gene TRBD1, 6 bases. This CDR3 has 15 residues. Germline V gene sequence: CDR1 SGHRS, CDR2 YFSETQ. Trimming took off 4 bases at V and 0 bases at J, with 13 bases between the two ends. This CDR3 reads CASSPGGGTNYGYTF. CDR3 nucleotide sequence: TGCGCCAGCAGCCCCGGTGGGGGCACTAACTATGGCTACACCTTC.